The entry that follows covers one T cell receptor (beta chain) sequence. Its cognate antigen is unknown. The Oncomine TCR Beta short-read assay sequenced DNA from cultured CD4+ T cells. TCRdb recomputed calls from the PCR reads with MiXCR, one row per CDR3 protein. The repertoire holds about 11,000 distinct CDR3 sequences, with roughly 37% as singletons. The data derive from a study of vaccination and CD4 T cells after COVID-19. About the study: There were six male and four female convalescents, and two of them were Hispanic.

Trimming stripped 2 bases from V and 8 bases from J, with 13 bases between. CDR3 length: 14 amino acids. The germline V gene encodes CDR1 ENHRY and CDR2 SYGVKD. Regarding treatment: roughly ten-day PBMC culture with coronavirus spike peptide pools or control peptides (ViraFEST assay). Material: CD4+ T cells from blood, cultured in vitro. The receptor was derived from a human donor who had recovered from COVID-19. This rearrangement joins TRBV10-3 to TRBJ2-1; possibly TRBD1 for D (6 bases). In DNA form, the CDR3 reads TGTGCCATCAGTGAGCTTGGGGGCCTCGATGAGCAGTTCTTC. This encodes CAISELGGLDEQFF.